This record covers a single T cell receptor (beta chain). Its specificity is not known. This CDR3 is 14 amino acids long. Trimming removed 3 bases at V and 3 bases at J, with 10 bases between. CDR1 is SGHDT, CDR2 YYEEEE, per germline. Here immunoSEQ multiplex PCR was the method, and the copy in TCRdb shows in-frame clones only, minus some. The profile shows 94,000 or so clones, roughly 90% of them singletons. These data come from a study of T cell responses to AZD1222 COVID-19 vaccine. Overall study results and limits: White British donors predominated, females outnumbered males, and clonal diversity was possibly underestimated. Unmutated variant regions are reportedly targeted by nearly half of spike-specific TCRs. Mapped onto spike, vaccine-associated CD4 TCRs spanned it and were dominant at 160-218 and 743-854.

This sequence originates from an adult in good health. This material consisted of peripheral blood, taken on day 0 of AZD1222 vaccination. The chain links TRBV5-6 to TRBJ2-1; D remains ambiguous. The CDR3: CASSSPTLYNEQFF. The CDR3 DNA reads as TGTGCCAGCAGCTCACCGACCCTCTACAATGAGCAGTTCTTC. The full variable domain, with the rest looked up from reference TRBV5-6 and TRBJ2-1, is DAGVTQSPTHLIKTRGQQVTLRCSPKSGHDTVSWYQQALGQGPQFIFQYYEEEERQRGNFPDRFSGHQFPNYSSELNVNALLLGDSALYLCASSSPTLYNEQFFGPGTRLTVL.